These T cell receptor beta chains were read from a single sample in a study of T-cell memory formation after mild COVID-19. In TCRdb, the 5' RACE reads were re-called with MiXCR into one record per CDR3 protein. Of approximately 46,000 distinct CDR3 sequences in the sample, around 6.6% were seen once. Material for sequencing was PBMCs or a T cell subset sorted from them (not recorded which). These receptors all come from an adult who had mild COVID-19 (a few samples of this study predate the infection). Cell type and time point are not known. CDR3s include the opening cysteine and the closing phenylalanine or tryptophan. The D gene is left open where the match is weak. The size entry is marked missing in some rows and otherwise reads once, few, many or a size class.

D: TRBD1
J: TRBJ1-2
size: many
V: TRBV11-2
CDR3: CASSARQGIDGYTF
DNA: TGTGCCAGCAGCGCCCGACAGGGGATCGATGGCTACACCTTC

D: .
J: TRBJ1-2
size: .
V: TRBV7-3
CDR3: CASSSGQGYGYTF
DNA: TGTGCCAGCAGCTCTGGACAAGGCTATGGCTACACCTTC

D: .
J: TRBJ2-3
size: many
V: TRBV12-3/TRBV12-4
CDR3: CASTDTGHHGADTQYF
DNA: TGTGCCAGCACCGATACTGGGCACCATGGGGCAGATACGCAGTATTTT

D: .
J: TRBJ1-2
size: many
V: TRBV7-2
CDR3: CASSLAGSGNGYTF
DNA: TGTGCCAGCAGCTTAGCGGGCAGCGGAAATGGCTACACCTTC

D: .
J: TRBJ1-6
size: many
V: TRBV7-2
CDR3: CASSLGGGRGNSPLHF
DNA: TGTGCCAGCAGCTTAGGGGGGGGCAGGGGTAACTCACCCCTCCACTTT

D: .
J: TRBJ1-1
size: few
V: TRBV5-1
CDR3: CASSLAGTAGGAFF
DNA: TGCGCCAGCAGCCTAGCCGGGACGGCCGGGGGAGCTTTCTTT

D: TRBD1
J: TRBJ2-1
size: .
V: TRBV5-6
CDR3: CASSRTGNSYNEQFF
DNA: TGTGCCAGCAGCCGGACAGGCAACTCCTACAATGAGCAGTTCTTC

D: TRBD1
J: TRBJ2-3
size: many
V: TRBV19
CDR3: CASSRGRDTQYF
DNA: TGTGCCAGTTCCAGGGGGCGAGATACGCAGTATTTT

D: .
J: TRBJ1-2
size: many
V: TRBV12-3/TRBV12-4
CDR3: CASSSLGYGYTF
DNA: TGTGCCAGCAGTTCCCTTGGCTATGGCTACACCTTC

D: .
J: TRBJ1-1
size: .
V: TRBV12-3/TRBV12-4
CDR3: CASSLYPTTYTEAFF
DNA: TGTGCCAGCAGTTTATACCCGACCACCTACACTGAAGCTTTCTTT

D: .
J: TRBJ2-1
size: many
V: TRBV20-1
CDR3: CSARVRPGSYNEQFF
DNA: TGCAGTGCTAGAGTGCGACCGGGCTCCTACAATGAGCAGTTCTTC

D: TRBD2
J: TRBJ2-7
size: few
V: TRBV5-1
CDR3: CASSRQGLAGGFDEQYF
DNA: TGCGCCAGCAGCCGGCAGGGACTAGCGGGAGGATTCGACGAGCAGTACTTC

D: TRBD1
J: TRBJ1-5
size: few
V: TRBV2
CDR3: CASSPQTGGNQPQHF
DNA: TGTGCCAGCAGTCCCCAGACAGGGGGTAATCAGCCCCAGCATTTT

D: .
J: TRBJ2-2
size: many
V: TRBV24-1
CDR3: CATSDVTANTGELFF
DNA: TGTGCCACCAGTGATGTGACAGCAAACACCGGGGAGCTGTTTTTT

D: .
J: TRBJ2-1
size: many
V: TRBV7-8
CDR3: CASSLSGVTYNEQFF
DNA: TGTGCCAGCAGCTTATCGGGGGTCACCTACAATGAGCAGTTCTTC

D: TRBD1
J: TRBJ2-5
size: many
V: TRBV3-1
CDR3: CASSQDHAGGMETQYF
DNA: TGTGCCAGCAGCCAAGATCACGCAGGGGGCATGGAGACCCAGTACTTC

D: .
J: TRBJ2-5
size: once
V: TRBV7-9
CDR3: CASSFRQEETQYF
DNA: TGTGCCAGCAGCTTCAGGCAGGAAGAGACCCAGTACTTC

D: .
J: TRBJ1-2
size: many
V: TRBV3-1
CDR3: CASSQRGAQGPYGYTF
DNA: TGTGCCAGCAGCCAGCGTGGGGCACAGGGTCCCTATGGCTACACCTTC

D: TRBD1
J: TRBJ1-6
size: .
V: TRBV28
CDR3: CASNTGGADSYNSPLHF
DNA: TGTGCCAGCAATACAGGGGGCGCGGACTCCTATAATTCACCCCTCCACTTT

D: TRBD1
J: TRBJ1-3
size: .
V: TRBV7-2
CDR3: CASSPSQGAAGNTIYF
DNA: TGTGCCAGCAGTCCGTCACAGGGGGCAGCTGGAAACACCATATATTTT

D: .
J: TRBJ2-7
size: many
V: TRBV28
CDR3: CASSLAGDSSYEQYF
DNA: TGTGCCAGCAGTTTGGCAGGCGATAGCTCCTACGAGCAGTACTTC

D: .
J: TRBJ2-7
size: many
V: TRBV23-1
CDR3: CASSQYPPGSAYEQYF
DNA: TGCGCCAGCAGTCAATATCCCCCAGGATCGGCCTACGAGCAGTACTTC

D: .
J: TRBJ1-1
size: .
V: TRBV12-3/TRBV12-4
CDR3: CASSLAPGIGEAFF
DNA: TGTGCCAGCAGTTTAGCGCCTGGGATTGGGGAAGCTTTCTTT

D: .
J: TRBJ2-7
size: many
V: TRBV3-1
CDR3: CASSLGTDSYSEQYF
DNA: TGTGCCAGCAGCCTTGGGACCGACTCTTACTCCGAGCAGTACTTC

D: TRBD2
J: TRBJ2-4
size: many
V: TRBV24-1
CDR3: CATSSAGDFSNIQYF
DNA: TGTGCCACCAGCTCCGCGGGGGACTTTTCAAACATTCAGTACTTC

D: TRBD1
J: TRBJ1-1
size: .
V: TRBV5-1
CDR3: CASSWVGQRNTEAFF
DNA: TGCGCCAGCAGCTGGGTGGGACAGAGAAACACTGAAGCTTTCTTT

D: .
J: TRBJ2-3
size: .
V: TRBV5-1
CDR3: CASSRGGGSTDTQYF
DNA: TGCGCCAGCAGCCGGGGCGGCGGGAGCACAGATACGCAGTATTTT

D: TRBD1
J: TRBJ1-1
size: few
V: TRBV13
CDR3: CASSRRGETTEAFF
DNA: TGTGCCAGCAGCCGCAGGGGGGAAACGACTGAAGCTTTCTTT

D: TRBD1
J: TRBJ1-5
size: few
V: TRBV12-3/TRBV12-4
CDR3: CASRMGQHYSNQPQHF
DNA: TGTGCCAGCAGGATGGGACAGCACTATAGCAATCAGCCCCAGCATTTT

D: TRBD1
J: TRBJ1-2
size: many
V: TRBV5-1
CDR3: CASRQTQGDTYGYTF
DNA: TGCGCCAGCAGACAAACACAGGGGGATACCTATGGCTACACCTTC

D: .
J: TRBJ2-3
size: many
V: TRBV2
CDR3: CASARLYSTDTQYF
DNA: TGTGCCAGCGCCAGACTATATTCCACAGATACGCAGTATTTT

D: TRBD1
J: TRBJ2-7
size: many
V: TRBV6-6
CDR3: CASSYFNPRDRGYEQYF
DNA: TGTGCCAGCAGTTACTTTAATCCCCGGGACAGGGGTTACGAGCAGTACTTC

D: .
J: TRBJ2-7
size: many
V: TRBV7-9
CDR3: CASSHQGYEQYF
DNA: TGTGCCAGCAGCCATCAGGGTTACGAGCAGTACTTC

D: TRBD1
J: TRBJ2-7
size: many
V: TRBV5-1
CDR3: CASSLGQGSYEQYF
DNA: TGCGCCAGCAGCTTGGGACAGGGGAGCTACGAGCAGTACTTC

D: TRBD1
J: TRBJ1-1
size: many
V: TRBV5-1
CDR3: CASSFGKQGAPSLNTEAFF
DNA: TGCGCCAGCAGCTTTGGGAAGCAGGGGGCCCCTAGTCTCAACACTGAAGCTTTCTTT

D: TRBD2
J: TRBJ2-7
size: many
V: TRBV4-2
CDR3: CASSQEVERTSGYEQYF
DNA: TGTGCCAGCAGCCAAGAGGTTGAAAGGACTAGCGGTTACGAGCAGTACTTC

D: .
J: TRBJ1-4
size: .
V: TRBV4-1
CDR3: CASSRAAQGTNEKLFF
DNA: TGCGCCAGCAGCCGGGCGGCCCAGGGTACTAATGAAAAACTGTTTTTT

D: .
J: TRBJ1-4
size: few
V: TRBV3-1
CDR3: CASSQGHGEKLFF
DNA: TGTGCCAGCAGCCAGGGTCACGGGGAAAAACTGTTTTTT

D: .
J: TRBJ1-1
size: few
V: TRBV18
CDR3: CASSRDGANTEAFF
DNA: TGTGCCAGCTCACGGGACGGGGCGAACACTGAAGCTTTCTTT

D: .
J: TRBJ1-2
size: few
V: TRBV7-9
CDR3: CASSSGTGFTF
DNA: TGTGCCAGCAGCTCGGGGACCGGCTTTACCTTC

D: .
J: TRBJ2-3
size: .
V: TRBV28
CDR3: CASSTTGSQDTQYF
DNA: TGTGCCAGCAGTACAACAGGGAGTCAAGATACGCAGTATTTT